This TCR beta chain was profiled in a study of PD-1 blockade in classical Hodgkin lymphoma. Study background: Nivolumab was given intravenously to patients at 3 mg/kg every 2 weeks.

A remark on this clone: As yet, its antigen is unknown.

The V gene lost 1 base and the J gene lost 1 base, with 10 bases spanning the gap. Germline V CDR1 and CDR2: MNHEY, SMNVEV (reference sequence). The length of the CDR3 is 15 residues. Assay: immunoSEQ multiplex PCR; the TCRdb copy retains only in-frame clones and omits some. Here the sample spans tens of thousands of clones, 70% to 80% being singletons. Notes on the study in general: Partial responders and progressors had significantly lower baseline TCR diversity.

The patients all showed relapse after autologous stem cell transplantation, while their brentuximab vedotin exposure varied. The rearrangement joins TRBV27 to TRBJ1-2, with D perhaps TRBD1 (5 bases). The material sequenced was peripheral blood mononuclear cells (PBMCs), taken before the second cycle of nivolumab. The clonotype was recovered from a human donor with classical Hodgkin lymphoma. The CDR3 sequence: CASSLLMGDNYGYTF. The CDR3 DNA is TGTGCCAGCAGTTTATTGATGGGGGATAACTATGGCTACACCTTC.